This entry is about one TCR beta chain. Its cognate antigen is unknown. The sample comes from a study of shared clonotypes between healthy human individuals. The study's findings and limits: Non-shared clonotypes showed lower generation probabilities than clonotypes common to all four donors. A handful of donors showed sharing of around 5% of naive CD4 clonotypes.

The donors, healthy adults who were HIV-negative, had experienced no recent acute infections or vaccinations. Germline-derived CDR1 and CDR2 are MNHNY and SVGAGI (reference sequence). V was pared by 0 bases and J by 4 bases, with 12 bases between. This CDR3 comprises 16 residues. Original handling: ImmunoSEQ output lacked quality scores and full-length reads, limiting matched filtering. The repertoire was sequenced with immunoSEQ multiplex PCR; TCRdb's copy has only in-frame clones and lacks some. That table furnishes V, J and clone size, whereas the DNA furnished D and trimming. This table holds 2 million to 3 million clones, roughly 93% found once.

Sequenced input: naive CD4+ T cells from PBMCs. Subset specified: CD45RA+ positively selected. The receptor was derived from a man in his late teens or twenties in good health. Some clones in this sample may be carry-over from other donors' samples. The chain combines TRBV6-6 with TRBJ2-2; D may correspond to TRBD1 or TRBD2 (5 bases each). The CDR3 DNA follows: TGTGCCAGCAGTTACTCGAGAGGGGTAATCACCGGGGAGCTGTTTTTT. Translating it yields CASSYSRGVITGELFF.